The 21 T cell receptor beta chains below were found in one sample sequenced in a study of T cell responses to AZD1222 COVID-19 vaccine. Clones were read by immunoSEQ multiplex PCR, and TCRdb kept only the in-frame ones, dropping some. Altogether about 190,000 clones are present, approximately 90% being singletons, with the ten largest covering approximately 0.98%. Specimen: peripheral blood, collected on day 0 of AZD1222 vaccination. These receptors were taken from an adult in good health.

This clone was detected only once. The genes are TRBV21-1 and TRBJ2-7; the table calls TRBD1, which could not be checked here. TRBV21-1 is termed a pseudogene. The CDR3 has 15 residues. The CDR3 bases are TGTGCCAGCAACCCGACAGGCATCGACTTTTACGAGCAGTACTTC. Its protein is CASNPTGIDFYEQYF.

The chain combines TRBV10-3 with TRBJ1-2; 7 bases are a match to TRBD1. The V gene end was trimmed by 6 bases and the J gene end by 2 bases; junction bases not matched to a gene: 6. CDR3 size: 14 residues. The germline V gene has CDR1 ENHRY and CDR2 SYGVKD. Written as DNA, the CDR3 is TGTGCCATCAGCCCGGGACAGCTAAACTATGGCTACACCTTC. Translating it yields CAISPGQLNYGYTF.

The CDR3 here is CASSIDLSFAASGSTDTQYF. The CDR3 nucleotides are TGTGCCAGTAGTATAGATCTTAGTTTCGCGGCTAGCGGGAGCACAGATACGCAGTATTTT. This chain uses TRBV19 with TRBJ2-3; 8 nucleotides match TRBD2. The CDR3 loop spans 20 amino acids. Trimming cost V 0 bases and J 0 bases; bases outside gene matches: 14. The germline V gene encodes CDR1 LNHDA and CDR2 SQIVND (reference sequence). Variable domain in full (rest from reference TRBV19 and TRBJ2-3): DGGITQSPKYLFRKEGQNVTLSCEQNLNHDAMYWYRQDPGQGLRLIYYSQIVNDFQKGDIAEGYSVSREKKESFPLTVTSAQKNPTAFYLCASSIDLSFAASGSTDTQYFGPGTRLTVL.

This clone came up once. The rearrangement uses TRBV29-1 and TRBJ2-7; 7 bases match TRBD1. Looked up from germline, CDR1 is SQVTM and CDR2 is ANQGSEA. J lost 3 bases, V lost 5 bases, and 7 bases had no gene match. The CDR3 is 13 residues long. For the CDR3, the DNA is TGCAGCGTTCAAACAGGGGAACACTACGAGCAGTACTTC. Translating gives CSVQTGEHYEQYF.

The chain couples TRBV19 to TRBJ2-5, with TRBD2 matching 7 bases. CDR1 is LNHDA, CDR2 SQIVND, per germline (reference sequence). This CDR3 spans 15 amino acids. The V segment lost 3 bases and the J segment 4 bases; nucleotides outside the gene matches: 8. The CDR3 region is CASSMGLRARETQYF. The DNA of the CDR3 is TGTGCCAGTAGTATGGGACTACGTGCAAGAGAGACCCAGTACTTC.

The chain is built from TRBV6-5 and TRBJ1-6; D uncertain. CDR1 MNHEY and CDR2 SVGAGI come from the germline V gene. This CDR3 comprises 14 residues. Between the trimmed V and J ends, which lost 4 bases and 10 bases, there was a span of 14 bases. The CDR3 loop is CASSSNGPSSPLHF. The CDR3 nucleotides are TGTGCCAGCAGTTCTAACGGACCCTCCTCACCCCTCCACTTT.

The V and J genes are TRBV7-8 and TRBJ1-6, with D tentatively TRBD1 (5 bases). There are 19 residues in the CDR3. Trimming cost V 2 bases and J 6 bases, with 23 bases left between them. Germline CDR1 reads SGHVS; CDR2 reads FQNEAQ. This CDR3 is CASSLTLQVGQAPNSPLHF. As DNA, the CDR3 is TGTGCCAGCAGCTTAACCCTACAGGTTGGGCAGGCTCCTAATTCACCCCTCCACTTT.

The rearrangement joins TRBV12-3 or TRBV12-4 to TRBJ1-2; TRBD1 matches at 8 bases. The CDR3 spans 13 residues. V lost 2 bases to trimming and J lost 6 bases; unmatched junction nucleotides: 2. CDR3 sequence reads: CASSLQGANGYTF. Written as DNA, the CDR3 is TGTGCCAGCAGTTTACAGGGGGCGAATGGCTACACCTTC.

The chain carries TRBV3-1 (or the pseudogene TRBV3-2) and TRBJ1-2; TRBD1 matches at 9 bases. After removal of 4 bases from V and 4 bases from J, the junction contained 7 bases not matched to a gene. The CDR3 is made up of 15 amino acids. The germline gives CDR1 LGHDT, CDR2 YNNKEL (reference sequence). CDR3 DNA sequence: TGTGCCAGCAGCCGCAGACAGGGGGAGGGCTATGGCTACACCTTC. It is translated as CASSRRQGEGYGYTF.

The chain uses TRBV4-2 and TRBJ2-5; 9 bases match TRBD2. The CDR3 is 15 amino acids. Germline CDR1 and CDR2: LGHNA and YNFKEQ. Trimming cost V 4 bases and J 8 bases; bases outside gene matches: 11. This CDR3 is CASSRLSGGTETQYF. In nucleotides, the CDR3 is TGTGCCAGCAGCCGACTTAGCGGGGGCACTGAAACCCAGTACTTC.

This chain joins TRBV19 and TRBJ2-3; perhaps D is TRBD1 or TRBD2 (6 bases each). The CDR3 totals 14 residues. With 3 bases removed from V and 6 bases from J, the gap between germline ends came to 13 bases. CDR1 and CDR2 (germline): LNHDA, SQIVND (reference sequence). The CDR3 loop reads CASSIPGASDTQYF. CDR3 in DNA: TGTGCCAGTAGTATTCCGGGGGCTAGTGATACGCAGTATTTT.

The chain recombines TRBV5-1 with TRBJ1-6; D uncertain. V was clipped by 1 base and J by 6 bases, with 5 bases between them. Germline lookup yields CDR1 SGHRS and CDR2 YFSETQ. The length of the CDR3 is 13 residues. The CDR3 bases are TGCGCCAGCAGCTTGAACAGTAATTCACCCCTCCACTTT. Protein product: CASSLNSNSPLHF.

J is TRBJ2-7 and V is TRBV19, with TRBD2 identical over 7 bases. Germline trimming cut 1 base from V and 2 bases from J; bases unmatched to any gene: 2. Germline CDR1 LNHDA, CDR2 SQIVND (reference sequence). There are 14 residues in the CDR3. CDR3 region: CASSIGEGAYEQYF. The CDR3, as DNA: TGTGCCAGTAGTATAGGGGAGGGAGCCTACGAGCAGTACTTC.

The chain joins TRBV24-1 to TRBJ2-7; TRBD2 matches at 13 bases. Trimming removed 3 bases from V and 3 bases from J; junction bases left unmatched: 1. Germline CDR1 is KGHDR and CDR2 is SFDVKD. The CDR3 has 15 residues. Here the CDR3 DNA reads TGTGCCACCAGTGATCGGACTAGCGGGGGCTACGAGCAGTACTTC. Translated, it gives CATSDRTSGGYEQYF.

V and J are TRBV7-3 and TRBJ2-6; D not certain. V dropped 3 bases and J dropped 0 bases, with 12 bases sitting between them. Germline lookup yields CDR1 SGHTA and CDR2 FQGTGA. This CDR3 region has 17 residues. The DNA of the CDR3 is TGTGCCAGCAGCTTTAGCACAGAATTCTCTGGGGCCAACGTCCTGACTTTC. It is translated as CASSFSTEFSGANVLTF.

This clone was counted between two and nine times. The V and J genes are TRBV2 and TRBJ1-5; weak D call: TRBD1 (6 bases). With 0 bases removed from V and 5 bases from J, the gap between germline ends came to 17 bases. Germline V gives CDR1 SNHLY, CDR2 FYNNEI. The CDR3 loop spans 17 amino acids. CDR3: CASSEALQGHWDQPQHF. CDR3 nucleotides: TGTGCCAGCAGTGAAGCGCTACAGGGACACTGGGATCAGCCCCAGCATTTT.

J is TRBJ1-2 and V is TRBV29-1; D gene unclear. The CDR3 consists of 14 residues. The germline CDR1 and CDR2 sequences are SQVTM and ANQGSEA. V lost 4 bases, J lost 8 bases, and 20 bases lay in between. The CDR3 reads CSVGGKVGSVGYTF. Written as DNA, the CDR3 is TGCAGCGTTGGGGGTAAAGTAGGGAGTGTCGGCTACACCTTC.

The chain uses TRBV7-2 and TRBJ2-1; D perhaps matches TRBD2 (6 bases). The CDR3 has 16 residues. Looked up from germline, CDR1 is SGHTA and CDR2 is FQGNSA. The V gene lost 3 bases and the J gene lost 5 bases, with 17 bases spanning the gap. The CDR3 sequence is CASSFLPGDLHNEQFF. DNA for the CDR3: TGTGCCAGCAGCTTCCTTCCGGGGGACCTTCACAATGAGCAGTTCTTC. Using reference TRBV7-2 and TRBJ2-1 for the parts outside the CDR3, the full variable domain is GAGVSQSPSNKVTEKGKDVELRCDPISGHTALYWYRQSLGQGLEFLIYFQGNSAPDKSGLPSDRFSAERTGGSVSTLTIQRTQQEDSAVYLCASSFLPGDLHNEQFFGPGTRLTVL.

The J gene is TRBJ1-5, the V gene TRBV2; D might be TRBD1 (5 bases). The CDR3 is 15 residues long. The V gene lost 3 bases and the J gene lost 4 bases, with 13 bases spanning the gap. CDR1 is SNHLY and CDR2 is FYNNEI in the germline V gene. The CDR3 region is CASSESGLWNQPQHF. The CDR3 DNA follows: TGTGCCAGCAGTGAGTCAGGGCTGTGGAATCAGCCCCAGCATTTT.

V is TRBV5-1 and J is TRBJ2-2; no reliable D call. V lost 0 bases and J 9 bases, leaving 9 bases between the germline ends. This CDR3 spans 13 amino acids. Germline CDR1 and CDR2: SGHRS and YFSETQ. Here the CDR3 reads CASSLARDRELFF. CDR3 in DNA: TGCGCCAGCAGCTTGGCCCGCGATAGGGAGCTGTTTTTT.

The chain recombines TRBV27 with TRBJ1-5; 9 bases are a match to TRBD1. Unmatched junction bases numbered 7, after V lost 7 bases and J lost 6 bases. The germline gives CDR1 MNHEY, CDR2 SMNVEV (reference sequence). This CDR3 spans 14 amino acids. CDR3 sequence: CASKQGAGVQPQHF. The CDR3 bases are TGTGCCAGCAAACAGGGGGCTGGAGTTCAGCCCCAGCATTTT.